Following are 15 T cell receptor beta chains from one sample sequenced in a study of CD8 T cells in Susac syndrome. The RNA, 0.5 to 1 ug, was put through reverse transcription using random hexamers. TCRdb redid the calling of the immunoSEQ multiplex PCR reads with MiXCR, one entry per CDR3 protein. Of under 200,000 distinct CDR3 sequences in the sample, roughly 94% were seen once. Sequenced input: CD8+ T cells from PBMCs. The origin of the receptors is a human donor with Susac syndrome.

The chain uses TRBV20-1 and TRBJ2-1; D may match TRBD1 or TRBD2 (6 bases each). This CDR3 is 16 amino acids long. The germline V gene encodes CDR1 DFQATT and CDR2 SNEGSKA (reference sequence). V lost 4 bases and J lost 4, with 20 bases in between. This CDR3 reads CSATKGGSGTYNEQFF. In DNA form, the CDR3 reads TGCAGTGCTACCAAAGGGGGTAGTGGGACTTACAATGAGCAGTTCTTC.

V is TRBV7-3 and J is TRBJ1-2, with TRBD1 identical over 9 bases. CDR1 is SGHTA, CDR2 FQGTGA, per germline. J was trimmed by 6 bases and V by 1 base; bases with no gene match: 6. CDR3 length: 15 amino acids. CDR3 DNA sequence: TGTGCCAGCAGCTTAATCGGGACAGGGAAGGATGGCTACACCTTC. The encoded protein is CASSLIGTGKDGYTF. Supplemented by reference TRBV7-3 and TRBJ1-2, the full variable domain reads GAGVSQTPSNKVTEKGKYVELRCDPISGHTALYWYRQSLGQGPEFLIYFQGTGAADDSGLPNDRFFAVRPEGSVSTLKIQRTERGDSAVYLCASSLIGTGKDGYTFGSGTRLTVV.

The chain combines TRBV12-3 or TRBV12-4 with TRBJ1-5, with TRBD1 as a possible D gene (5 bases). This CDR3 has 15 amino acids. Trimming took off 3 bases at V and 2 bases at J, with 11 bases between the two ends. The CDR3 reads CASSLPGGGNQPQHF. The CDR3 bases are TGTGCCAGCAGTTTGCCCGGGGGTGGCAATCAGCCCCAGCATTTT.

The chain joins TRBV7-6 to TRBJ2-4; 8 bases match TRBD2. The CDR3 is made up of 16 amino acids. Germline CDR1 and CDR2: SGHVS and FNYEAQ. Trimming at V came to 3 bases and at J to 9 bases, leaving 13 bases not matched to a gene. The DNA of the CDR3 is TGTGCCAGCAGCTTCGGGAGCGGGGGTACCTCGGCCATTCAGTACTTC. The encoded protein is CASSFGSGGTSAIQYF.

The chain combines TRBV9 with TRBJ2-3; possibly TRBD1 for D (5 bases). The V end was cut by 0 bases, the J end by 6 bases, with 11 bases between. Germline V gene lookup returns CDR1 SGDLS and CDR2 YYNGEE. The length of the CDR3 is 14 residues. CDR3 coding DNA: TGTGCCAGCAGCGTAGAGACGTGGGGCGATACGCAGTATTTT. Encoded protein: CASSVETWGDTQYF.

The chain employs TRBV12-3 or TRBV12-4 and TRBJ1-1; 8 bases map to TRBD1. The V and J ends lost 6 bases and 5 bases, in that order; junction bases with no gene match: 2. The length of the CDR3 is 12 residues. The CDR3 DNA follows: TGTGCCAGCAGGACAGGGGCGACTGAAGCTTTCTTT. Its translation: CASRTGATEAFF.

This chain connects TRBV19 to TRBJ2-1; 9 bases align to TRBD2. The J segment lost 5 bases and the V segment lost 5 bases, leaving 7 bases of the junction unmatched. CDR1 and CDR2 (germline): LNHDA, SQIVND (reference sequence). The CDR3 has 15 residues. As DNA, the CDR3 is TGTGCCAGTAGTCCTAGCGGGGTACTCGACAATGAGCAGTTCTTC. This sequence encodes CASSPSGVLDNEQFF.

The V call is TRBV6-5, the J call TRBJ2-7, with 10 bases fitting TRBD1. The CDR3 is 15 residues long. With V trimmed by 6 bases and J by 4 bases, 9 bases remained unmatched. The germline CDR1 and CDR2 sequences are MNHEY and SVGAGI. The CDR3 region has the DNA TGTGCCAGCAGAACCGGGACAGGGGTGGTATACGAGCAGTACTTC. Its protein product is CASRTGTGVVYEQYF.

V usage is TRBV12-3 or TRBV12-4 and J usage is TRBJ1-5, with TRBD1 matching 8 bases. V was clipped by 4 bases and J by 2 bases; unmatched bases: 4. This CDR3 region has 15 residues. This CDR3 is CASSSTGGGNQPQHF. The CDR3 region has the DNA TGTGCCAGCAGTTCCACAGGGGGTGGCAATCAGCCCCAGCATTTT.

J is TRBJ1-1 and V is TRBV9, with D maybe TRBD1 (5 bases). Trimming took off 0 bases at V and 0 bases at J, with 15 bases between the two ends. Germline V lookup: CDR1 SGDLS, CDR2 YYNGEE. This CDR3 is built from 17 residues. The CDR3 protein is CASSVVGRVGLNTEAFF. The CDR3 DNA reads as TGTGCCAGCAGCGTAGTCGGCAGGGTAGGCTTGAACACTGAAGCTTTCTTT.

The chain recombines TRBV10-1 with TRBJ2-7, with D possibly TRBD1 on 6 matching bases. V shed 2 bases and J shed 5 bases, with 13 bases lying between them. The CDR3 is 14 amino acids. Looked up from germline, CDR1 is WNHNN and CDR2 is SYGVQD (reference sequence). The CDR3 DNA reads TGCGCCAGCAGTGAGGGTGGGGGCATGGACGAGCAGTACTTC. Amino acid sequence: CASSEGGGMDEQYF.

Only one count was recorded for this clonotype. This chain connects TRBV13 to TRBJ1-2, with TRBD1 matching over 8 bases. This CDR3 is built from 15 residues. Germline V lookup: CDR1 PRHDT, CDR2 FYEKMQ (reference sequence). The ends lost 5 bases at V and 0 bases at J; junction bases unmatched: 5. CDR3 sequence: CASSEDRETNYGYTF. CDR3 nucleotides: TGTGCCAGCAGCGAGGACAGGGAAACTAACTATGGCTACACCTTC.

This chain connects TRBV19 to TRBJ2-1, with 10 bases identical to TRBD2. Germline values: CDR1 LNHDA, CDR2 SQIVND (reference sequence). The CDR3 spans 16 residues. With V trimmed by 5 bases and J by 4 bases, 8 bases remained unmatched. In DNA form, the CDR3 reads TGTGCCAGTAGTGTCCTAGCGGGAGTGGCTTACAATGAGCAGTTCTTC. It encodes CASSVLAGVAYNEQFF.

V gene TRBV12-3 or TRBV12-4 combines with J gene TRBJ1-1, with 8 positions matching TRBD1. V trimming: 4 bases; J trimming: 11 bases; junction bases outside the gene matches: 3. The CDR3 is 11 amino acids. Here the CDR3 reads CASSWTGLAFF. CDR3 nucleotide sequence: TGTGCCAGCAGTTGGACAGGGCTTGCTTTCTTT.

This clonotype was counted once. This rearrangement joins TRBV14 to TRBJ2-6, with D unclear. The V end lost 4 bases, the J end lost 4 bases, and 5 bases lay between the germline ends. Per germline, CDR1 SGHDN and CDR2 FVKESK. This CDR3 comprises 13 residues. This CDR3 reads CASSLLGANVLTF. The CDR3 region has the DNA TGTGCCAGCAGCCTTCTCGGGGCCAACGTCCTGACTTTC.